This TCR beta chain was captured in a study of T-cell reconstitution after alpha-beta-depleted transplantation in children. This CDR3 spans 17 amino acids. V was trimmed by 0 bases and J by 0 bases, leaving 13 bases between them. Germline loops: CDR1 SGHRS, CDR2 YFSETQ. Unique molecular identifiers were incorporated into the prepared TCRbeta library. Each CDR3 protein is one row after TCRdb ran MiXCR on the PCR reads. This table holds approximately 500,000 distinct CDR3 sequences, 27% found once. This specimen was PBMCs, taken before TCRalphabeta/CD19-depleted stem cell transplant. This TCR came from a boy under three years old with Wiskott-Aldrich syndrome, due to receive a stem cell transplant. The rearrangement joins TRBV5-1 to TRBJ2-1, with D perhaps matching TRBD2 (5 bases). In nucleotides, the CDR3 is TGCGCCAGCAGCTTGGAAGCTAGCTCCCGCTCCTACAATGAGCAGTTCTTC. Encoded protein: CASSLEASSRSYNEQFF. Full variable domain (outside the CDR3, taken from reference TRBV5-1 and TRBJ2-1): KAGVTQTPRYLIKTRGQQVTLSCSPISGHRSVSWYQQTPGQGLQFLFEYFSETQRNKGNFPGRFSGRQFSNSRSEMNVSTLELGDSALYLCASSLEASSRSYNEQFFGPGTRLTVL.